Listed below are T cell receptor beta chains from one sample, sequenced in a study of control samples from healthy donors and cancer patients. Some clones are missing from TCRdb's copy, which holds only in-frame ones; the method was immunoSEQ multiplex PCR. The listing records approximately 190,000 clones. The specimen was blood. The receptors shown here come from a woman in her twenties or thirties in good health. CDR3s include the opening cysteine and the closing phenylalanine or tryptophan. Each record gives: J gene, V gene, D gene, CDR3 protein, CDR3 DNA. The D gene is left open where the match is weak.

j_call: TRBJ1-3; v_call: TRBV5-1; d_call: NA; cdr3_aa: CASSLDSLSGNTIYF; cdr3_nt: TGCGCCAGCAGCTTGGACTCTCTCTCTGGAAACACCATATATTTT
j_call: TRBJ2-1; v_call: TRBV4-1; d_call: TRBD2; cdr3_aa: CASSQGPTSGGLMKQFF; cdr3_nt: TGCGCCAGCAGCCAAGGCCCTACTAGCGGGGGACTAATGAAGCAGTTCTTC
j_call: TRBJ1-5; v_call: TRBV19; d_call: NA; cdr3_aa: CASGFNQPQHF; cdr3_nt: TGTGCCAGTGGATTCAATCAGCCCCAGCATTTT
j_call: TRBJ2-1; v_call: TRBV7-9; d_call: NA; cdr3_aa: CASSAGNEQFF; cdr3_nt: TGTGCCAGCAGCGCCGGTAATGAGCAGTTCTTC
j_call: TRBJ1-1; v_call: TRBV29-1; d_call: TRBD1; cdr3_aa: CSAGTASYEAFF; cdr3_nt: TGCAGCGCTGGGACAGCGTCGTATGAAGCTTTCTTT
j_call: TRBJ1-6; v_call: TRBV7-9; d_call: NA; cdr3_aa: CASRPGSSYNSPLHF; cdr3_nt: TGTGCCAGCAGACCAGGGAGCTCCTATAATTCACCCCTCCACTTT
j_call: TRBJ1-1; v_call: TRBV6-5; d_call: TRBD1; cdr3_aa: CASRNAGGATEAFF; cdr3_nt: TGTGCCAGCAGAAACGCAGGGGGCGCGACTGAAGCTTTCTTT
j_call: TRBJ1-1; v_call: TRBV27; d_call: NA; cdr3_aa: CASSSTGTRTSEAFF; cdr3_nt: TGTGCCAGCAGTTCCACCGGGACACGGACTTCAGAAGCTTTCTTT
j_call: TRBJ1-4; v_call: TRBV18; d_call: TRBD1; cdr3_aa: CASSLQDRAKGKLFF; cdr3_nt: TGTGCCAGCTCACTACAGGACAGGGCAAAGGGAAAACTGTTTTTT
j_call: TRBJ1-5; v_call: TRBV19; d_call: NA; cdr3_aa: CASSPGDGRPQHF; cdr3_nt: TGTGCCAGTAGTCCGGGGGACGGACGGCCCCAGCATTTT
j_call: TRBJ1-3; v_call: TRBV5-4; d_call: TRBD1; cdr3_aa: CASTLDRGPGNTIYF; cdr3_nt: TGTGCCAGCACCTTGGACAGGGGACCTGGAAACACCATATATTTT
j_call: TRBJ1-1; v_call: TRBV10-1; d_call: NA; cdr3_aa: CASRPEGGRDKEAFF; cdr3_nt: TGCGCCAGCAGACCAGAGGGGGGCAGGGATAAAGAAGCTTTCTTT
j_call: TRBJ2-5; v_call: TRBV6-2/TRBV6-3; d_call: NA; cdr3_aa: CASSLGPGETQYF; cdr3_nt: TGTGCCAGCAGCCTCGGCCCCGGAGAGACCCAGTACTTC
j_call: TRBJ1-3; v_call: TRBV7-2; d_call: NA; cdr3_aa: CASSLGPTGNTIYF; cdr3_nt: TGTGCCAGCAGCCTCGGGCCGACGGGAAACACCATATATTTT
j_call: TRBJ2-7; v_call: TRBV7-9; d_call: NA; cdr3_aa: CASSRNYEQYF; cdr3_nt: TGTGCCAGCAGCCGCAACTACGAGCAGTACTTC
j_call: TRBJ1-5; v_call: TRBV28; d_call: TRBD1; cdr3_aa: CASGSGTGDNQPQHF; cdr3_nt: TGTGCCAGCGGCTCCGGGACAGGCGATAATCAGCCCCAGCATTTT
j_call: TRBJ1-2; v_call: TRBV24-1; d_call: NA; cdr3_aa: CATSDLGEQGVYGYTF; cdr3_nt: TGTGCCACCAGTGATTTGGGTGAACAGGGAGTCTATGGCTACACCTTC
j_call: TRBJ1-1; v_call: TRBV28; d_call: NA; cdr3_aa: CASSLGGRDEAFF; cdr3_nt: TGTGCCAGCAGTTTAGGGGGGCGGGATGAAGCTTTCTTT
j_call: TRBJ2-5; v_call: TRBV7-7; d_call: TRBD2; cdr3_aa: CASSPAGSAETQYF; cdr3_nt: TGTGCTAGCAGCCCAGCGGGGAGCGCAGAGACCCAGTACTTC
j_call: TRBJ2-5; v_call: TRBV6-2/TRBV6-3; d_call: NA; cdr3_aa: CASSYDMVGETQYF; cdr3_nt: TGTGCCAGCAGTTACGATATGGTAGGGGAGACCCAGTACTTC
j_call: TRBJ1-5; v_call: TRBV5-8; d_call: NA; cdr3_aa: CASSHRDRSNQPQHF; cdr3_nt: TGTGCCAGCAGCCACAGGGATAGGAGCAATCAGCCCCAGCATTTT
j_call: TRBJ2-3; v_call: TRBV4-1; d_call: NA; cdr3_aa: CASSLHIGLNGRSTDTQYF; cdr3_nt: TGCGCCAGCAGCCTCCACATTGGCTTGAATGGCAGGAGCACAGATACGCAGTATTTT
j_call: TRBJ1-2; v_call: TRBV9; d_call: NA; cdr3_aa: CASSVGQEVGYGYTF; cdr3_nt: TGTGCCAGCAGCGTAGGACAGGAGGTTGGCTATGGCTACACCTTC
j_call: TRBJ1-1; v_call: TRBV5-4; d_call: NA; cdr3_aa: CASSSYDYRAFF; cdr3_nt: TGTGCCAGCAGCTCTTACGACTATAGAGCTTTCTTT
j_call: TRBJ1-1; v_call: TRBV6-6; d_call: NA; cdr3_aa: CASSYRRTEAFF; cdr3_nt: TGTGCCAGCAGTTACAGGCGCACTGAAGCTTTCTTT
j_call: TRBJ1-3; v_call: TRBV5-8; d_call: TRBD1; cdr3_aa: CASSLSRTGTYSGNTIYF; cdr3_nt: TGTGCCAGCAGCTTAAGTAGGACAGGGACCTACTCTGGAAACACCATATATTTT
j_call: TRBJ1-6; v_call: TRBV16; d_call: NA; cdr3_aa: CASSQGTGYDVTYNSPLHF; cdr3_nt: TGTGCCAGCAGCCAAGGAACAGGGTACGATGTTACGTATAATTCACCCCTCCACTTT
j_call: TRBJ2-7; v_call: TRBV5-1; d_call: NA; cdr3_aa: CASKVGHEQYF; cdr3_nt: TGCGCCAGCAAAGTAGGCCACGAGCAGTACTTC
j_call: TRBJ1-1; v_call: TRBV9; d_call: TRBD1; cdr3_aa: CASSVQPGGTEAFF; cdr3_nt: TGTGCCAGCAGCGTGCAGCCAGGGGGCACTGAAGCTTTCTTT
j_call: TRBJ1-5; v_call: TRBV6-5; d_call: NA; cdr3_aa: CASRLNRDQPQHF; cdr3_nt: TGTGCCAGCAGGCTTAACAGGGATCAGCCCCAGCATTTT
j_call: TRBJ2-7; v_call: TRBV7-9; d_call: NA; cdr3_aa: CASSLEQSVYEQYF; cdr3_nt: TGTGCCAGCAGCTTAGAACAGTCAGTATACGAGCAGTACTTC
j_call: TRBJ1-2; v_call: TRBV4-1; d_call: NA; cdr3_aa: CASSQGRAQANYGYTF; cdr3_nt: TGCGCCAGCAGCCAAGGCCGGGCACAGGCTAACTATGGCTACACCTTC
j_call: TRBJ1-1; v_call: TRBV9; d_call: TRBD1; cdr3_aa: CASSPYRGLGYTEAFF; cdr3_nt: TGTGCCAGCAGCCCCTACAGGGGTTTGGGGTACACTGAAGCTTTCTTT
j_call: TRBJ2-1; v_call: TRBV4-2; d_call: NA; cdr3_aa: CASSPKGNEQFF; cdr3_nt: TGTGCCAGCAGCCCTAAGGGAAATGAGCAGTTCTTC
j_call: TRBJ2-1; v_call: TRBV11-3; d_call: NA; cdr3_aa: CASSFTRPLGNEQFF; cdr3_nt: TGTGCCAGCAGCTTCACACGACCCCTGGGAAATGAGCAGTTCTTC
j_call: TRBJ1-2; v_call: TRBV2; d_call: NA; cdr3_aa: CASSEGTWDGYTF; cdr3_nt: TGTGCCAGCAGTGAAGGTACATGGGATGGCTACACCTTC
j_call: TRBJ1-1; v_call: TRBV18; d_call: TRBD1; cdr3_aa: CASSPSSSGTGDTEAFF; cdr3_nt: TGTGCCAGCTCACCAAGTTCTTCCGGGACAGGGGATACTGAAGCTTTCTTT
j_call: TRBJ2-7; v_call: TRBV27; d_call: TRBD2; cdr3_aa: CASSQPGLASYEQYF; cdr3_nt: TGTGCCAGCAGTCAGCCGGGACTAGCCTCCTACGAGCAGTACTTC
j_call: TRBJ1-3; v_call: TRBV15; d_call: NA; cdr3_aa: CATSRPPRSSGNTIYF; cdr3_nt: TGTGCCACCAGCAGACCCCCCCGGAGCTCTGGAAACACCATATATTTT
j_call: TRBJ1-6; v_call: TRBV3-1/TRBV3-2; d_call: NA; cdr3_aa: CASSRVGQDWENSPLHF; cdr3_nt: TGTGCCAGCAGCCGAGTGGGTCAGGATTGGGAGAATTCACCCCTCCACTTT
j_call: TRBJ2-5; v_call: TRBV6-5; d_call: NA; cdr3_aa: CASGVQGRDETQYF; cdr3_nt: TGTGCCAGCGGAGTCCAGGGGAGGGACGAGACCCAGTACTTC
j_call: TRBJ1-4; v_call: TRBV7-2; d_call: NA; cdr3_aa: CASSQQIGDEKLFF; cdr3_nt: TGTGCCAGCAGCCAACAAATTGGAGATGAAAAACTGTTTTTT
j_call: TRBJ1-4; v_call: TRBV2; d_call: NA; cdr3_aa: CASSVNEKLFF; cdr3_nt: TGTGCCAGCAGCGTGAATGAAAAACTGTTTTTT
j_call: TRBJ2-7; v_call: TRBV6-5; d_call: NA; cdr3_aa: CASSYSVRERSEQYF; cdr3_nt: TGTGCCAGCAGTTACTCGGTTAGGGAGAGGAGCGAGCAGTACTTC
j_call: TRBJ1-2; v_call: TRBV4-2; d_call: TRBD1; cdr3_aa: CASSHDRVFVDGYTF; cdr3_nt: TGTGCCAGCAGCCATGACAGGGTCTTCGTGGATGGCTACACCTTC
j_call: TRBJ1-1; v_call: TRBV6-6; d_call: TRBD1; cdr3_aa: CASSPGGEETEAFF; cdr3_nt: TGTGCCAGCAGTCCAGGGGGCGAGGAGACTGAAGCTTTCTTT
j_call: TRBJ1-1; v_call: TRBV18; d_call: NA; cdr3_aa: CASSPRQEVGNTEAFF; cdr3_nt: TGTGCCAGCTCACCACGTCAGGAGGTGGGGAACACTGAAGCTTTCTTT
j_call: TRBJ1-2; v_call: TRBV5-5; d_call: TRBD1; cdr3_aa: CASSPPRGGYTF; cdr3_nt: TGTGCCAGCAGCCCGCCCAGGGGGGGCTACACCTTC
j_call: TRBJ2-2; v_call: TRBV2; d_call: NA; cdr3_aa: CASNVPRGPFGGELFF; cdr3_nt: TGTGCCAGCAACGTGCCCAGAGGGCCTTTTGGCGGGGAGCTGTTTTTT
j_call: TRBJ1-6; v_call: TRBV7-9; d_call: NA; cdr3_aa: CASSSGGDSPLHF; cdr3_nt: TGTGCCAGCAGCTCAGGAGGGGATTCACCCCTCCACTTT
j_call: TRBJ2-1; v_call: TRBV5-6; d_call: NA; cdr3_aa: CASSSYNEQFF; cdr3_nt: TGTGCCAGCAGCTCTTACAATGAGCAGTTCTTC
j_call: TRBJ1-2; v_call: TRBV4-1; d_call: TRBD1; cdr3_aa: CASSQPGQGIYGYTF; cdr3_nt: TGCGCCAGCAGCCAACCTGGACAGGGCATCTATGGCTACACCTTC
j_call: TRBJ1-2; v_call: TRBV10-3; d_call: TRBD1; cdr3_aa: CAISEGQGGGYGYTF; cdr3_nt: TGTGCCATCAGTGAGGGACAGGGAGGGGGCTATGGCTACACCTTC